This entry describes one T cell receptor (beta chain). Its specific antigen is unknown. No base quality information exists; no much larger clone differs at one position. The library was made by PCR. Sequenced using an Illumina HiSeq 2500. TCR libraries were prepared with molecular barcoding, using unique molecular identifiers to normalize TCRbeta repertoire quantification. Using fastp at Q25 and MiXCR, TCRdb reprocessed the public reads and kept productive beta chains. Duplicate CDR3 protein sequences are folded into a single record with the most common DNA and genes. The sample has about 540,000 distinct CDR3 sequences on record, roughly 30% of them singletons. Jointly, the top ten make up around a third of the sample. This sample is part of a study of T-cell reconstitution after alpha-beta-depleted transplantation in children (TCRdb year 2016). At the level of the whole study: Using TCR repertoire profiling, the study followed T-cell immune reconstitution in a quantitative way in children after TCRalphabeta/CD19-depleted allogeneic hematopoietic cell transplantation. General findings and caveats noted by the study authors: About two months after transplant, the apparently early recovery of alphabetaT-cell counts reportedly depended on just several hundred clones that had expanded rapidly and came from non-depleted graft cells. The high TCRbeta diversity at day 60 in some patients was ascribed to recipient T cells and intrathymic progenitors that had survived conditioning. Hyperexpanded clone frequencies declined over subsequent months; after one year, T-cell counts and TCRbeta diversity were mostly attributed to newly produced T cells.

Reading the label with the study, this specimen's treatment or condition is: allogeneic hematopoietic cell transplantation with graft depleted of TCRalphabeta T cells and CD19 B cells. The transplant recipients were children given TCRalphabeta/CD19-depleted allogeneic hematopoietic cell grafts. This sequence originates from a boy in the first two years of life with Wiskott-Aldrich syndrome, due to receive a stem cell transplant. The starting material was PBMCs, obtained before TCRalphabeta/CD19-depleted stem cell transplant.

The bases read TGTGCCGCGTCAGGGGCGGGAGCGGCAGGATTCCAAGAGACCCAGTACTTC. Its translation reads: CAASGAGAAGFQETQYF. The chain was built from TRBV10-3 and TRBJ2-5, with TRBD2 as a weak D call on 7 bases. V lost 11 bases and J lost 1 base; the stretch between them is 26 bases long. CDR1 ENHRY and CDR2 SYGVKD are derived from the germline V gene. The CDR3 numbers 17 residues from cysteine through phenylalanine. Just CDR3 DNA is preserved here, 51 bases in frame from base 1.